This entry describes one T cell receptor (beta chain). With random hexamers, about 0.45 to 1 ug RNA was reverse transcribed. Coverage of TCR beta CDR3 amplification by immunoSEQ multiplex PCR extended to 54 Vbeta and 13 Jbeta. One entry per CDR3 protein results from TCRdb running MiXCR on the immunoSEQ multiplex PCR reads. The table lists around 200,000 distinct CDR3 sequences, approximately 95% of them singletons. This entry comes from a study of CD8 T cells in Susac syndrome. The sequenced sample was CD4+ T cells from PBMCs. This TCR was sampled from a human donor with multiple sclerosis.

Here the CDR3 DNA reads TGTGCCTGGAGTGTATTACAGGCGAGCACTGAAGCTTTCTTT. Amino acid sequence: CAWSVLQASTEAFF. The chain uses TRBV30 and TRBJ1-1; a weak D match, TRBD1 (5 bases). In germline, CDR1 is GTSNPN, CDR2 SVGIG (reference sequence). The ends were cut back, 0 bases at V and 4 bases at J, with 12 bases in the middle. This CDR3 spans 14 amino acids.